The 5 T cell receptor beta chains reported below all come from one sample, sequenced in a study of blood T cell repertoires in COVID-19. Method: immunoSEQ multiplex PCR; TCRdb's copy keeps in-frame clones and lacks some. This repertoire shows 150,000 or so clones, 80% to 90% found once; its top ten account for roughly a tenth. The sequencing input was peripheral blood. Receptors originate from a human donor in a cohort sampled during active COVID-19.

The chain links TRBV5-1 to TRBJ2-2, with D hard to call. V was trimmed by 3 bases and J by 6 bases, leaving 12 bases between them. CDR1 SGHRS and CDR2 YFSETQ come from the germline V gene. The CDR3 totals 14 residues. CDR3 sequence: CASSSRPGAGELFF. CDR3 nucleotide sequence: TGCGCCAGCAGCTCGCGGCCGGGTGCCGGGGAGCTGTTTTTT.

V is TRBV14 and J is TRBJ1-6; tentative D call: TRBD1 (5 bases). Germline V lookup: CDR1 SGHDN, CDR2 FVKESK. Trimming shortened V by 3 bases and J by 9 bases, and 21 bases separated the two germline ends. This CDR3 has 17 residues. For the CDR3, the DNA is TGTGCCAGCAGCCAGGATAGACAAGGGACTCTAACTTCACCCCTCCACTTT. Protein sequence: CASSQDRQGTLTSPLHF.

This clone was observed a few times. The chain employs TRBV5-1 and TRBJ2-7; D gene uncertain. CDR1 and CDR2 from the germline V gene are SGHRS and YFSETQ. This CDR3 is built from 15 residues. Trimming pared 0 bases from V and 4 bases from J, leaving 14 bases between. CDR3 sequence reads: CASSLAPGQSYEQYF. For the CDR3, the DNA is TGCGCCAGCAGCTTGGCCCCGGGTCAATCTTACGAGCAGTACTTC.

The chain has TRBV9 and TRBJ2-1; TRBD2 might be the D (5 bases). The V end lost 4 bases, the J end lost 1 base, and 9 bases lay between the germline ends. The CDR3 is made up of 14 amino acids. CDR1 is SGDLS and CDR2 is YYNGEE in the germline V gene. DNA for the CDR3: TGTGCCAGCAGCCGTCGGGATTCCTACAATGAGCAGTTCTTC. The encoded protein is CASSRRDSYNEQFF.

This clone appeared once. The CDR3 DNA sequence: TGCGCCAGCAGCTTGGTCGACAGGGGACGCGGAAACACCATATATTTT. Its protein product is CASSLVDRGRGNTIYF. This rearrangement joins TRBV5-1 to TRBJ1-3, with 8 positions matching TRBD1. Per germline, CDR1 SGHRS and CDR2 YFSETQ. This CDR3 contains 16 residues. J lost 4 bases, V lost 0 bases, and 6 bases had no gene match.